This is a list of T cell receptor beta chains from one sample in a study of cytotoxic CD8 clonotypes in ibrutinib-treated CLL. Measured with immunoSEQ multiplex PCR; TCRdb has only the in-frame clones, and not every one. Of approximately 350,000 clones detected, roughly 71% appear once; the ten largest clones hold roughly 6.7%. Here the sequenced sample was PBMCs, taken after 36 months of ibrutinib treatment. Receptor source: a human donor with chronic lymphocytic leukemia. Both conserved end residues are part of each CDR3. The order of the fields is CDR3 length, J gene, V gene, D gene, clone size, CDR3 DNA, CDR3 protein. D genes are given only for firm matches. Clone size is shown for a subset of rows, as once, few, many or a class of expanded clone.

14 | TRBJ1-1 | TRBV13 | . | . | TGTGCCAGCAGCTTAGGTTTCAGCAACACTGAAGCTTTCTTT | CASSLGFSNTEAFF
12 | TRBJ2-2 | TRBV6-5 | . | . | TGTGCCAGCTGGGGCGACACCGGGGAGCTGTTTTTT | CASWGDTGELFF
14 | TRBJ1-5 | TRBV6-5 | . | once | TGTGCCAGTTCGACTACGCATAGCAATCAGCCCCAGCATTTT | CASSTTHSNQPQHF
12 | TRBJ2-2 | TRBV28 | . | few | TGTGCCAGCATAGACAATAATGAGGAGCTGTTTTTT | CASIDNNEELFF
19 | TRBJ2-7 | TRBV11-2 | TRBD2 | few | TGTGCCAGCAGCTTACGAAGCGTTGCGGGGGGCCCTCATACCTACGAGCAGTACTTC | CASSLRSVAGGPHTYEQYF
12 | TRBJ1-2 | TRBV6-4 | . | . | TGTGCCAGCAGTGACTCAAGAGGGGGCTACACCTTC | CASSDSRGGYTF
13 | TRBJ2-7 | TRBV29-1 | TRBD1 | . | TGCAGCGTTGGAGGGACAGCATTCTACGAGCAGTACTTC | CSVGGTAFYEQYF
17 | TRBJ2-2 | TRBV7-2 | TRBD2 | . | TGTGCCAGCAGCTTTGTTAGCGGGAGATCCTGGCCCGGGGAGCTGTTTTTT | CASSFVSGRSWPGELFF
16 | TRBJ1-1 | TRBV19 | . | . | TGTGCCAGTAGTACCCTCGGACGGTGGGGGCACACTGAAGCTTTCTTT | CASSTLGRWGHTEAFF
16 | TRBJ2-7 | TRBV27 | TRBD2 | few | TGTGCCAGCAGTTTAGAGGTGGGGAGGGGCTCCTACGAGCAGTACTTC | CASSLEVGRGSYEQYF
15 | TRBJ1-1 | TRBV11-2 | . | . | TGTGCCAGCAGCTTAGTGGCCCAGTCCAACACTGAAGCTTTCTTT | CASSLVAQSNTEAFF
16 | TRBJ2-1 | TRBV9 | . | . | TGTGCCAGCTCCCTACAGTTAGCGGCAATAGGGAATGAGCAGTTCTTC | CASSLQLAAIGNEQFF
15 | TRBJ1-5 | TRBV4-1 | . | . | TGCGCCAGCAGCCACGTTAGGGGCGGTTATCAGCCCCAGCATTTT | CASSHVRGGYQPQHF
15 | TRBJ1-2 | TRBV28 | TRBD1 | few | TGTGCCAGCAGTTCCTGGACAGGGGGAGACTATGGCTACACCTTC | CASSSWTGGDYGYTF
15 | TRBJ2-1 | TRBV5-4 | TRBD2 | . | TGTGCCAGCAGCATCCCGGGGGGGTCCTACAATGAGCAGTTCTTC | CASSIPGGSYNEQFF
15 | TRBJ1-1 | TRBV5-6 | . | . | TGTGCCAGCAGCAACCTTCAGGGCAGGTTTGGTGAAGCTTTCTTT | CASSNLQGRFGEAFF
19 | TRBJ2-6 | TRBV5-1 | TRBD1 | once | TGCGCCAGCAGCTTGGTCACTGGACAGGGCCCCTCTGGGGCCAACGTCCTGACTTTC | CASSLVTGQGPSGANVLTF
14 | TRBJ2-7 | TRBV7-3 | . | . | TGTGCCAGCAGCGCCGGACCCGGCCTCGACGCCCCCACCTTC | CASSAGPGLDAPTF
13 | TRBJ2-5 | TRBV13 | . | . | TGTGCCAGCAGCCCGGGAACTTCGGAGACCCAGTACTTC | CASSPGTSETQYF
15 | TRBJ2-7 | TRBV11-2 | TRBD2 | . | TGTGCCAGCAGCTTAGCCCTAGCGGGAGCGTACGAGCAGTACTTC | CASSLALAGAYEQYF
14 | TRBJ2-4 | TRBV25-1 | . | . | TGTGCCACGCCCCACCCGCTGGCCAAAAACATTCAGTACTTC | CATPHPLAKNIQYF
14 | TRBJ2-3 | TRBV2 | TRBD2 | few | TGTGCCAGCAGACTAGCGGGAGGGAGAGATACGCAGTATTTT | CASRLAGGRDTQYF
10 | TRBJ1-1 | TRBV2 | . | . | TGTGCCAGCAGTGCTGGTGAAGCTTTCTTT | CASSAGEAFF
15 | TRBJ2-1 | TRBV9 | TRBD2 | . | TGTGCCAGCAGCGTGGGACTAGCGGCTTTAAATGAGCAGTTCTTC | CASSVGLAALNEQFF
14 | TRBJ1-1 | TRBV11-2 | . | once | TGTGCCAGCGCCTGGGGACGGTTGAACACTGAAGCTTTCTTT | CASAWGRLNTEAFF
13 | TRBJ2-7 | TRBV4-3 | . | . | TGCGCCAGCAGCCAAGATGGGACCTACGAGCAGTACTTC | CASSQDGTYEQYF
15 | TRBJ2-1 | TRBV9 | TRBD2 | few | TGTGCCAGCAGCGCTAGCGGGAGGGCCCTTAATGAGCAGTTCTTC | CASSASGRALNEQFF
16 | TRBJ2-2 | TRBV28 | TRBD2 | . | TGTGCCAGCAGTATACTAGCGGGAGTTAACACCGGGGAGCTGTTTTTT | CASSILAGVNTGELFF
14 | TRBJ1-2 | TRBV15 | . | . | TGTGCCACCAGCAGAGAGCGTGTAGCGCATGGCTACACCTTC | CATSRERVAHGYTF
15 | TRBJ2-1 | TRBV29-1 | TRBD1 | few | TGCAGCGTTACACCGGGACAGCACTCCTACAATGAGCAGTTCTTC | CSVTPGQHSYNEQFF
15 | TRBJ2-5 | TRBV4-3 | TRBD2 | . | TGCGCCAGCAGCCAAGTAAGGCTAGCGGGAGAGACCCAGTACTTC | CASSQVRLAGETQYF
15 | TRBJ2-5 | TRBV7-9 | . | few | TGTGCCAGCAGCTTAGCTATGGGTGGTGGAGAGACCCAGTACTTC | CASSLAMGGGETQYF
14 | TRBJ1-4 | TRBV2 | . | . | TGTGCCAGCAGTGATCTTGCAACTAATGAAAAACTGTTTTTT | CASSDLATNEKLFF
14 | TRBJ1-5 | TRBV4-3 | . | . | TGCGCCAGACCCGGCGCAGGGCCAAATCAGCCCCAGCATTTT | CARPGAGPNQPQHF
17 | TRBJ1-5 | TRBV7-2 | TRBD1 | few | TGTGCCAGCAGCTTATTCCGAGGGGACAGGGGGTATCAGCCCCAGCATTTT | CASSLFRGDRGYQPQHF
14 | TRBJ2-7 | TRBV29-1 | TRBD1 | . | TGCAGCGTTACCGGACACTTCAGGGGGTACGAGCAGTACTTC | CSVTGHFRGYEQYF
15 | TRBJ2-3 | TRBV4-3 | . | . | TGCGCCAGCAGCCAAGATTGGAGCCTCACAGATACGCAGTATTTT | CASSQDWSLTDTQYF
12 | TRBJ2-3 | TRBV5-1 | . | . | TGCGCCAGCAGAGTAGCGACAGATACGCAGTATTTT | CASRVATDTQYF
16 | TRBJ2-1 | TRBV9 | . | . | TGTGCCAGCAGCGCCCCAGGAAGGGGTGCTCCTGTTGAGCAGTTCTTC | CASSAPGRGAPVEQFF
15 | TRBJ2-1 | TRBV28 | TRBD2 | . | TGTGCCAGCAGAACTAGCGGGAGGGCCGCCAATGAGCAGTTCTTC | CASRTSGRAANEQFF
15 | TRBJ2-7 | TRBV2 | TRBD1 | few | TGTGCCATCGATCCCGGGACAGGGAGGAAAAACGAGCAGTACTTC | CAIDPGTGRKNEQYF
15 | TRBJ2-7 | TRBV18 | TRBD1 | . | TGTGCCAGCTCACAATACACAGGGGTTGGGTACGAGCAGTACTTC | CASSQYTGVGYEQYF
12 | TRBJ1-2 | TRBV6-6 | . | . | TGTGCCAGCAGCCAGGTGACTTATGGCTACACCTTC | CASSQVTYGYTF
15 | TRBJ1-2 | TRBV5-4 | . | few | TGTGCCAGCAGCTTGGTGGGGCTGCTTAACTATGGCTACACCTTC | CASSLVGLLNYGYTF
16 | TRBJ2-1 | TRBV11-2 | TRBD1 | . | TGTGCCAGCAGCCCCGTGGACAGGGGACCCTACAATGAGCAGTTCTTC | CASSPVDRGPYNEQFF
14 | TRBJ1-5 | TRBV19 | TRBD1 | few | TGTGCCAGCAACGACAGGGCTAGCAATCAGCCCCAGCATTTT | CASNDRASNQPQHF
15 | TRBJ2-3 | TRBV9 | TRBD1 | few | TGTGCCAGCAGCGTAGCCCGGACAGGGACAGATACGCAGTATTTT | CASSVARTGTDTQYF
14 | TRBJ2-5 | TRBV5-1 | . | . | TGCGCCAGCAGCTTGGCGGTCTCAGGAGAGACCCAGTACTTC | CASSLAVSGETQYF
14 | TRBJ2-5 | TRBV25-1 | TRBD1 | . | TGTGCCAGCAGAGACAGGGGTTACCAAGAGACCCAGTACTTC | CASRDRGYQETQYF
14 | TRBJ1-2 | TRBV25-1 | TRBD1 | . | TGTGCCAGCAGTGAATACGGGACAGCGTATGGCTACACCTTC | CASSEYGTAYGYTF
14 | TRBJ2-7 | TRBV4-1 | TRBD1 | few | TGCGCCAGCAGCCTTGTGGACAGGGAGTACGAGCAGTACTTC | CASSLVDREYEQYF
14 | TRBJ2-3 | TRBV6-5 | TRBD1 | . | TGTGCCAGCAGTTCCGGACAGGTTGGGGAGACGCAGTATTTT | CASSSGQVGETQYF